Sequencing of this T cell receptor (beta chain) was carried out in a study of CD8 T cells in ankylosing spondylitis. Study-wide results and caveats: A TCR beta motif made of fewer than ten highly homologous variants seemed typical of ankylosing spondylitis blood.

With 0 bases removed from V and 4 bases from J, the gap between germline ends came to 11 bases. Germline CDR1 is SGHDT and CDR2 is YYEEEE. This CDR3 has 14 residues. Turning to this clonotype: What it recognizes is unknown.

Preparation of TCR beta libraries was done by quantitative 5'-RACE with molecular barcodes. From the 5' RACE reads, TCRdb called clonotypes with MiXCR, one entry per CDR3 protein. This sample has approximately 260,000 distinct CDR3 sequences, with 15% to 20% found just once. Specimen: blood, either unsorted or a sorted T cell fraction (not recorded which). The clonotype comes from a male donor with ankylosing spondylitis or in good health (not recorded which). V usage is TRBV5-6 and J usage is TRBJ2-7; a weak D match, TRBD2 (5 bases). The CDR3 here is CASSLELAQYEQYF. CDR3 nucleotide sequence: TGTGCCAGCAGCTTGGAGCTAGCTCAGTACGAGCAGTACTTC.